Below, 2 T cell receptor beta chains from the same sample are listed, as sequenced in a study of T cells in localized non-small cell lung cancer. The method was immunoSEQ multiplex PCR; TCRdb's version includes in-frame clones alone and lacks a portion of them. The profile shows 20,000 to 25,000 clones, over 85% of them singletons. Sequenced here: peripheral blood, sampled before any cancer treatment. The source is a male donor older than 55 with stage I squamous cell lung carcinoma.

CDR3: CASTKTVGYYGYTF. As DNA, the CDR3 is TGTGCCAGCACCAAAACCGTGGGGTACTATGGCTACACCTTC. J is TRBJ1-2 and V is TRBV28, with D unresolved. Germline CDR1 reads MDHEN; CDR2 reads SYDVKM. V was clipped by 7 bases and J by 3 bases, with 15 bases between them. There are 14 residues in the CDR3.

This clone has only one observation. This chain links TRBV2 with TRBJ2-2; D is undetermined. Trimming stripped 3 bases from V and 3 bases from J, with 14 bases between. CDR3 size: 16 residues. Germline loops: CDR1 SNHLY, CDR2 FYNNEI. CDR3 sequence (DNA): TGTGCCAGCAGTGAGAGGTCGGGCATTCACACCGGGGAGCTGTTTTTT. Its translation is CASSERSGIHTGELFF.